This record concerns one T cell receptor beta chain sequence. Its cognate antigen is unknown. Germline V gene lookup returns CDR1 SGHRS and CDR2 YFSETQ. Trimming removed 4 bases from V and 8 bases from J, with 19 bases in between. This CDR3 spans 15 amino acids. The data belong to a study of T-cell reconstitution after alpha-beta-depleted transplantation in children. Study outcomes and limitations: Expanded clones from the graft, numbering several hundred, reportedly supplied alpha-beta T cells about two months after transplant. Hyperexpanded clones declined; after one year, newly produced T cells mostly supplied diversity. Some patients' high day-60 TCRbeta diversity was traced to surviving recipient T cells and thymic progenitors.

A library of TCRbeta sequences, prepared with unique molecular identifiers, was generated. One entry per CDR3 protein results from TCRdb running MiXCR on the PCR reads. This sample has some 290,000 distinct CDR3 sequences, with approximately 23% found just once. V gene TRBV5-1 combines with J gene TRBJ2-1; maybe TRBD1 (6 bases). This TCR was sampled from a male patient aged 5 to 17 who had a stem cell transplant for acute lymphoblastic leukemia, so the T cells may come from the graft donor. The material was PBMCs, mostly from graft donor cells, obtained 180 days after TCRalphabeta/CD19-depleted stem cell transplant. The CDR3 DNA follows: TGCGCCAGCAGCGCGGACAGACTTATAGGGTATGAGCAGTTCTTC. Amino acids: CASSADRLIGYEQFF.